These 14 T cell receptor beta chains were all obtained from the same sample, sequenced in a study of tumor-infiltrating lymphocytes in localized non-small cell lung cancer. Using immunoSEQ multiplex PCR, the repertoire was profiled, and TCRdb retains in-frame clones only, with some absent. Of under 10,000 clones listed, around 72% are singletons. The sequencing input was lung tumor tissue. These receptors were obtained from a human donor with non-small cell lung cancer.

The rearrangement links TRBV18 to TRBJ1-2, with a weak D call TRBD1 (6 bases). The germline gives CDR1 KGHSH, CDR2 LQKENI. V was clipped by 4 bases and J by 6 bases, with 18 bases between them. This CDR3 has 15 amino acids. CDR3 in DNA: TGTGCCAGCTCACAATCACAGGGTTGGCTTGATGGCTACACCTTC. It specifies CASSQSQGWLDGYTF.

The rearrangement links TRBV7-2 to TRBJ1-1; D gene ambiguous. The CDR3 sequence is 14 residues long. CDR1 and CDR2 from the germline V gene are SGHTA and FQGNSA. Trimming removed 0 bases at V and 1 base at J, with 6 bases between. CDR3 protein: CASSLAVGNTEAFF. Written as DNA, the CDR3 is TGTGCCAGCAGCTTAGCGGTCGGGAACACTGAAGCTTTCTTT.

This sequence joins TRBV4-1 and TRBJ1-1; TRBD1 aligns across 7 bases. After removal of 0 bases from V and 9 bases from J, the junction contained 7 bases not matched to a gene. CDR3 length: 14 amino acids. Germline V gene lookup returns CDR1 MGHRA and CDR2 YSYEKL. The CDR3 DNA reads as TGCGCCAGCAGCCAAGATTTGAGACAGGGACAAGCTTTCTTT. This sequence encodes CASSQDLRQGQAFF.

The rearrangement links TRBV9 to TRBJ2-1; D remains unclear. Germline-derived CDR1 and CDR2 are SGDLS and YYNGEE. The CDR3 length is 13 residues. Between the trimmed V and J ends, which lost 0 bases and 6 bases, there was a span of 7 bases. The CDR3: CASSVVDRNEQFF. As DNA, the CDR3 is TGTGCCAGCAGCGTAGTAGACCGCAATGAGCAGTTCTTC.

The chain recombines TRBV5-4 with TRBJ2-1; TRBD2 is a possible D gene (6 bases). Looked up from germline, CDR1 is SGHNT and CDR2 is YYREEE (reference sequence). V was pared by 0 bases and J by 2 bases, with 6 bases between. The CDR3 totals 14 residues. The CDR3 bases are TGTGCCAGCAGCTTGGCGGGAGCCTACAATGAGCAGTTCTTC. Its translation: CASSLAGAYNEQFF.

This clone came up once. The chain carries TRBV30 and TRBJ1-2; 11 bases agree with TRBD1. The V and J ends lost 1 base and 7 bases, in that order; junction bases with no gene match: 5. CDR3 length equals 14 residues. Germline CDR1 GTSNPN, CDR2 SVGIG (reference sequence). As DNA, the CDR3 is TGTGCCTGGAGTGATGGACAGGGGGCCGGTGGCTACACCTTC. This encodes CAWSDGQGAGGYTF.

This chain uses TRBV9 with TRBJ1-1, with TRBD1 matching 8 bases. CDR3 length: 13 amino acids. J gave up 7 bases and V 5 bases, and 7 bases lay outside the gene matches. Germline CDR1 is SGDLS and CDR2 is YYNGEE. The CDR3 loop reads CASRGQGGSEAFF. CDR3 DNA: TGTGCCAGCAGAGGACAGGGTGGAAGTGAAGCTTTCTTT.

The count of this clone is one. In nucleotides, the CDR3 is TGTGCCAGCAGCGCCACGGGACTAGCGGGAGGATCAGGCACCTACGAGCAGTACTTC. Protein product: CASSATGLAGGSGTYEQYF. This chain joins TRBV7-3 and TRBJ2-7; 15 positions match TRBD2. The junction had 13 bases not matched to a gene; V was cut back by 5 bases and J by 2 bases. In germline, CDR1 is SGHTA, CDR2 FQGTGA. The CDR3 spans 19 residues.

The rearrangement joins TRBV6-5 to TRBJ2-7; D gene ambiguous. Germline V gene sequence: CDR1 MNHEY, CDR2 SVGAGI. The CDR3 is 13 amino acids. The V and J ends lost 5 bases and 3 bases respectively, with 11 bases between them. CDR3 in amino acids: CASSPPSSYEQYF. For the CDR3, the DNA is TGTGCCAGCAGTCCACCGTCTAGCTACGAGCAGTACTTC.

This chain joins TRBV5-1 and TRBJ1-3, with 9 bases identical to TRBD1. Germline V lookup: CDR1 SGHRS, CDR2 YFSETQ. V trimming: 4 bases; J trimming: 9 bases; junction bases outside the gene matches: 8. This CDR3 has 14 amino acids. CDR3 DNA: TGCGCCAGCAGCGCGGGACAGGGATCTGGCACCATATATTTT. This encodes CASSAGQGSGTIYF.

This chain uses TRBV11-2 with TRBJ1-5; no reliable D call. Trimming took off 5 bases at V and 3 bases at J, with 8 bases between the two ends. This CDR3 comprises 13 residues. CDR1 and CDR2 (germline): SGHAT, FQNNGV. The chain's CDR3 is CASSPQNNQPQHF. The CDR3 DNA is TGTGCCAGCAGCCCTCAGAACAATCAGCCCCAGCATTTT.

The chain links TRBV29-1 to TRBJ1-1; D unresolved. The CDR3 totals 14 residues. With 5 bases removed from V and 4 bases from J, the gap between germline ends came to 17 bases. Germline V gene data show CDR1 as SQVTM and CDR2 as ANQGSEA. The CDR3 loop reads CSVPRTAAGTEAFF. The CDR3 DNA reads TGCAGCGTTCCCCGGACTGCCGCTGGCACTGAAGCTTTCTTT. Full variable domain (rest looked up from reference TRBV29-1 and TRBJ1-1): SAVISQKPSRDICQRGTSLTIQCQVDSQVTMMFWYRQQPGQSLTLIATANQGSEATYESGFVIDKFPISRPNLTFSTLTVSNMSPEDSSIYLCSVPRTAAGTEAFFGQGTRLTVV.

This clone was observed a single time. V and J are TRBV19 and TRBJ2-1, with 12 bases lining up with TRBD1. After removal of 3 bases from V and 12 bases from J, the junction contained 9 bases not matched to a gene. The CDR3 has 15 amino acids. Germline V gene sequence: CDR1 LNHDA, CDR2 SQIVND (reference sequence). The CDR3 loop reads CASSITGTGGAGQFF. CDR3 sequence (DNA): TGTGCCAGTAGTATCACCGGGACAGGGGGCGCGGGGCAGTTCTTC.

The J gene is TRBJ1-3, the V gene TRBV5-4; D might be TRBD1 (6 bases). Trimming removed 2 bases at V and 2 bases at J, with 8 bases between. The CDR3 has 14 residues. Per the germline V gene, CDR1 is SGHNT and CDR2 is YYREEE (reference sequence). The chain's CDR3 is CASSLKGAGNTIYF. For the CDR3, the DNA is TGTGCCAGCAGCTTAAAGGGGGCTGGAAACACCATATATTTT.